These 27 T cell receptor beta chains came from one sample sequenced in a study of radiation and T cells in renal cell carcinoma. Assay: immunoSEQ multiplex PCR; the TCRdb copy retains only in-frame clones and omits some. Of 15,000 to 17,000 clones listed, 45% to 70% were seen once; the top ten hold approximately 10%. Described treatment: treatment-naive control, cytoreductive nephrectomy. Sequenced material: tumor tissue, taken from a patient whose treatment was nephrectomy without radiotherapy. The receptors shown here come from a man between 45 and 60 years old with renal cell carcinoma.

The chain carries TRBV7-2 and TRBJ2-7; TRBD2 aligns across 8 bases. Trimming cost V 6 bases and J 3 bases; bases outside gene matches: 10. Germline V lookup: CDR1 SGHTA, CDR2 FQGNSA. The CDR3 length is 15 residues. The CDR3 loop is CASRLTTGTSYEQYF. The CDR3 nucleotides are TGTGCCAGCAGGCTCACAACCGGGACTAGCTACGAGCAGTACTTC.

Notes on this clone: An end of the junction does not agree with germline; a read error may underlie this. This chain links TRBV5-1 with TRBJ2-5; 11 bases map to TRBD1. Germline V CDR1 and CDR2: SGHRS, YFSETQ. CDR3 length: 14 amino acids. CDR3 residues: CASSLAGTGGAVHF. Written as DNA, the CDR3 is TGCGCCAGCAGCTTGGCGGGGACAGGGGGTGCAGTGCACTTC.

The chain combines TRBV7-9 with TRBJ1-3; a possible D gene is TRBD1 (6 bases). The CDR3 spans 15 residues. The V and J ends lost 1 base and 0 bases respectively, with 7 bases between them. Germline V CDR1 and CDR2: SEHNR, FQNEAQ (reference sequence). In DNA, the CDR3 is TGTGCCAGCAGCTTAGGACAGGACTCTGGAAACACCATATATTTT. Its protein is CASSLGQDSGNTIYF.

The rearrangement uses TRBV2 and TRBJ2-2, with a weak D call TRBD2 (5 bases). The CDR3 extends over 15 amino acids. Trimming took off 8 bases at V and 3 bases at J, with 16 bases between the two ends. Germline V gene data show CDR1 as SNHLY and CDR2 as FYNNEI. As DNA, the CDR3 is TGTGCCAGCGGGTCGGTCCGGGGTTACACCGGGGAGCTGTTTTTT. Encoded protein: CASGSVRGYTGELFF. Drawing the rest from reference TRBV2 and TRBJ2-2, the complete variable domain is EPEVTQTPSHQVTQMGQEVILRCVPISNHLYFYWYRQILGQKVEFLVSFYNNEISEKSEIFDDQFSVERPDGSNFTLKIRSTKLEDSAMYFCASGSVRGYTGELFFGEGSRLTVL.

The rearrangement links TRBV19 to TRBJ2-1; TRBD1 agrees at 9 bases. The CDR3 runs to 16 residues. V trimming: 5 bases; J trimming: 0 bases; junction bases outside the gene matches: 5. CDR1 and CDR2 from the germline V gene are LNHDA and SQIVND (reference sequence). The CDR3 spells CASSPGQGGSYNEQFF. In DNA, the CDR3 is TGTGCCAGTAGTCCGGGACAGGGAGGCTCCTACAATGAGCAGTTCTTC.

This clone was recorded at least ten times. V gene TRBV10-3 combines with J gene TRBJ2-7, with unresolved D. V was shortened by 3 bases and J by 4 bases, with 7 bases between the two germline ends. This CDR3 is 12 amino acids long. Germline assignment: CDR1 ENHRY and CDR2 SYGVKD. The CDR3 nucleotides are TGTGCCATCAGTGAAGGCGTTTACGAGCAGTACTTC. It codes for CAISEGVYEQYF.

The chain combines TRBV27 with TRBJ2-2, with 12 bases that match TRBD1. V lost 2 bases and J lost 3; bases outside the gene matches: 7. Germline-derived CDR1 and CDR2 are MNHEY and SMNVEV (reference sequence). CDR3 size: 18 residues. Here the CDR3 DNA reads TGTGCCAGCAGTTTACTCGGGACAGGGGGCCCATACACCGGGGAGCTGTTTTTT. Translated, it gives CASSLLGTGGPYTGELFF.

The chain links TRBV11-3 to TRBJ2-1; no firm D call. V lost 7 bases, J lost 7 bases, and 14 bases lay in between. Germline V lookup: CDR1 SGHNT, CDR2 YENEEA. The CDR3 spans 13 residues. The CDR3 loop reads CASTGRLGNEQFF. The CDR3, as DNA: TGTGCCAGCACGGGCCGACTGGGGAATGAGCAGTTCTTC.

Sample share makes this clone medium-sized. This chain connects TRBV5-6 to TRBJ2-3; the D gene is possibly TRBD2 (6 bases). Trimming shortened V by 2 bases and J by 3 bases, and 10 bases separated the two germline ends. The CDR3 loop spans 14 amino acids. The germline V gene has CDR1 SGHDT and CDR2 YYEEEE. In DNA, the CDR3 is TGTGCCAGCAGCTTCTATGCGGGGACAGATACGCAGTATTTT. It specifies CASSFYAGTDTQYF.

V usage is TRBV4-2 and J usage is TRBJ2-5; tentative D call: TRBD1 (6 bases). Trimming removed 2 bases at V and 5 bases at J, with 12 bases between. This CDR3 comprises 14 residues. Germline CDR1 and CDR2: LGHNA and YNFKEQ. CDR3 loop: CASSQTWGHETQYF. As DNA, the CDR3 is TGTGCCAGCAGCCAAACCTGGGGGCACGAGACCCAGTACTTC.

This clone was seen only a few times. The chain carries TRBV9 and TRBJ2-2; 11 nucleotides line up with TRBD2. The V gene end was trimmed by 4 bases and the J gene end by 7 bases; junction bases not matched to a gene: 3. This CDR3 spans 14 amino acids. Per the germline V gene, CDR1 is SGDLS and CDR2 is YYNGEE. The CDR3: CASSPGTSGGELFF. Here the CDR3 DNA reads TGTGCCAGCAGCCCAGGGACTAGCGGCGGGGAGCTGTTTTTT.

A few counts support this clone. This chain links TRBV6-5 with TRBJ2-1; D may be TRBD1 (6 bases). V lost 5 bases and J 7 bases, leaving 15 bases between the germline ends. Germline loops: CDR1 MNHEY, CDR2 SVGAGI. The CDR3 loop spans 14 amino acids. The CDR3 DNA is TGTGCCAGCAGTCAACAGGGATACGAGAATGAGCAGTTCTTC. Its translation: CASSQQGYENEQFF.

The chain carries TRBV19 and TRBJ1-2; 8 bases match TRBD1. CDR3 length: 12 amino acids. Germline lookup yields CDR1 LNHDA and CDR2 SQIVND (reference sequence). V dropped 4 bases and J dropped 10; count of bases not matched to a gene: 5. CDR3 in DNA: TGTGCCAGTAGTAACCGGGACAGGTACTACACCTTC. The encoded protein is CASSNRDRYYTF.

The chain employs TRBV19 and TRBJ1-5; 12 nucleotides match TRBD1. The germline V gene has CDR1 LNHDA and CDR2 SQIVND (reference sequence). The CDR3 length is 17 residues. Trimming at V came to 6 bases and at J to 2 bases, leaving 8 bases not matched to a gene. The CDR3 loop reads CASRWGQGARGNQPQHF. CDR3 coding DNA: TGTGCCAGTAGATGGGGACAGGGGGCGCGTGGCAATCAGCCCCAGCATTTT. Full variable domain (rest looked up from reference TRBV19 and TRBJ1-5): DGGITQSPKYLFRKEGQNVTLSCEQNLNHDAMYWYRQDPGQGLRLIYYSQIVNDFQKGDIAEGYSVSREKKESFPLTVTSAQKNPTAFYLCASRWGQGARGNQPQHFGDGTRLSIL.

The rearrangement joins TRBV27 to TRBJ1-1, with D hard to call. The CDR3 consists of 14 residues. Germline CDR1 and CDR2: MNHEY and SMNVEV (reference sequence). Trimming took 5 bases from V and 1 from J, leaving 11 bases between them. CDR3 in amino acids: CASSRGVENTEAFF. The DNA for the CDR3 is TGTGCCAGCAGTCGCGGGGTCGAGAACACTGAAGCTTTCTTT.

V usage is TRBV28 and J usage is TRBJ1-6; D is possibly TRBD1 (5 bases). This CDR3 is 14 amino acids long. Germline V CDR1 and CDR2: MDHEN, SYDVKM. The V end lost 10 bases, the J end lost 4 bases, and 14 bases lay between the germline ends. The CDR3 nucleotides read TGTGCCATCTCAACTCGGGGGTATAATTCACCCCTCCACTTT. Its translation: CAISTRGYNSPLHF. Complete variable domain (other parts from reference TRBV28 and TRBJ1-6): DVKVTQSSRYLVKRTGEKVFLECVQDMDHENMFWYRQDPGLGLRLIYFSYDVKMKEKGDIPEGYSVSREKKERFSLILESASTNQTSMYLCAISTRGYNSPLHFGNGTRLTVT.

This clone was counted only a few times. The rearrangement links TRBV7-8 to TRBJ2-7; 10 nucleotides match TRBD1. With V trimmed by 5 bases and J by 3 bases, 4 bases remained unmatched. The germline gives CDR1 SGHVS, CDR2 FQNEAQ. CDR3 length equals 14 residues. The chain's CDR3 is CASSPWTGGYEQYF. CDR3 sequence (DNA): TGTGCCAGCAGCCCCTGGACAGGGGGCTACGAGCAGTACTTC. The complete variable domain, with remaining parts taken from reference TRBV7-8 and TRBJ2-7, reads GAGVSQSPRYKVAKRGQDVALRCDPISGHVSLFWYQQALGQGPEFLTYFQNEAQLDKSGLPSDRFFAERPEGSVSTLKIQRTQQEDSAVYLCASSPWTGGYEQYFGPGTRLTVT.

In its sample, this clone was seen a few times. The V and J genes are TRBV7-8 and TRBJ1-1, with D hard to call. In germline, CDR1 is SGHVS, CDR2 FQNEAQ. This CDR3 comprises 15 residues. V was cut by 3 bases and J by 0 bases, with 11 bases left in between. This chain's CDR3 is CASSLGRSLNTEAFF. The CDR3 DNA follows: TGTGCCAGCAGCTTGGGTCGCAGCTTGAACACTGAAGCTTTCTTT.

This clone was recorded many times. The chain links TRBV27 to TRBJ2-1; 9 nucleotides line up with TRBD2. The germline V gene has CDR1 MNHEY and CDR2 SMNVEV (reference sequence). The CDR3 covers 16 residues. The V and J ends lost 3 bases and 5 bases, in that order; junction bases with no gene match: 8. CDR3 nucleotides: TGTGCCAGCAGTTTCCTGCGGGGGGGCCTCAACAATGAGCAGTTCTTC. It translates to CASSFLRGGLNNEQFF.

This sequence joins TRBV7-2 and TRBJ1-6; 8 nucleotides line up with TRBD1. V dropped 4 bases and J dropped 9; count of bases not matched to a gene: 5. From germline, CDR1 is SGHTA and CDR2 FQGNSA. The CDR3 is 14 amino acids. CDR3 loop: CASSWGQVFSPLHF. The CDR3 DNA reads as TGTGCCAGCAGCTGGGGACAGGTTTTTTCACCCCTCCACTTT.

This clone was seen repeatedly, ten times or more. V is TRBV27 and J is TRBJ1-1; D not certain. Germline V gene data show CDR1 as MNHEY and CDR2 as SMNVEV (reference sequence). The CDR3 runs to 14 residues. Deletions cut 5 bases from V and 1 base from J, with 11 bases between. CDR3 residues: CASSGLGWNTEAFF. The CDR3 DNA reads as TGTGCCAGCAGTGGATTGGGGTGGAACACTGAAGCTTTCTTT.

This clone was detected many times. The chain combines TRBV28 with TRBJ2-1; TRBD2 is a possible D gene (7 bases). This CDR3 region has 14 residues. CDR1 and CDR2 (germline): MDHEN, SYDVKM. Trimming cost V 11 bases and J 9 bases, with 23 bases left between them. The CDR3 is CAHSEGGGLAEQFF. The CDR3 DNA is TGTGCCCACAGTGAGGGGGGGGGTCTGGCTGAGCAGTTCTTC.

This sequence joins TRBV6-4 and TRBJ2-3; 8 nucleotides match TRBD2. Germline lookup yields CDR1 MRHNA and CDR2 SNTAGT. J was trimmed by 3 bases and V by 4 bases; bases with no gene match: 0. The CDR3 consists of 13 residues. Here the CDR3 DNA reads TGTGCCAGCAGTGCTAGCGGGACAGATACGCAGTATTTT. Residues: CASSASGTDTQYF.

The chain employs TRBV11-1 and TRBJ2-7; 7 bases map to TRBD1. J lost 4 bases, V lost 2 bases, and 2 bases had no gene match. The CDR3 totals 13 residues. Germline V gene data show CDR1 as SGHAT and CDR2 as FQDESV (reference sequence). CDR3 DNA: TGTGCCAGCAGCTTAACAGGGGATTACGAGCAGTACTTC. The encoded protein is CASSLTGDYEQYF.

The chain recombines TRBV7-6 with TRBJ2-7; tentatively, D is TRBD2 (6 bases). The CDR3 consists of 15 residues. V lost 4 bases and J lost 6, with 19 bases in between. Per germline, CDR1 SGHVS and CDR2 FNYEAQ. This chain's CDR3 is CASSSTRETPSEQYF. The CDR3 nucleotides read TGTGCCAGCAGCTCAACTCGGGAGACCCCTTCCGAGCAGTACTTC.

The chain recombines TRBV19 with TRBJ2-5, with TRBD1 matching over 8 bases. Trimming took 5 bases from V and 2 from J; bases not matched to a gene: 1. The germline CDR1 and CDR2 sequences are LNHDA and SQIVND (reference sequence). This CDR3 comprises 13 residues. The CDR3 loop reads CASSRDRQETQYF. In nucleotides, the CDR3 is TGTGCCAGTAGTCGGGACAGGCAAGAGACCCAGTACTTC. Using reference TRBV19 and TRBJ2-5 for the parts outside the CDR3, the full variable domain is DGGITQSPKYLFRKEGQNVTLSCEQNLNHDAMYWYRQDPGQGLRLIYYSQIVNDFQKGDIAEGYSVSREKKESFPLTVTSAQKNPTAFYLCASSRDRQETQYFGPGTRLLVL.

The chain combines TRBV9 with TRBJ2-1; TRBD2 agrees at 9 bases. V lost 4 bases, J lost 10 bases, and 9 bases stayed unmatched. Germline-derived CDR1 and CDR2 are SGDLS and YYNGEE. The CDR3 sequence is 14 residues long. The CDR3 nucleotides read TGTGCCAGCAGCTCTCCGGGACTAGCCCCCGAGCAGTTCTTC. It yields the protein CASSSPGLAPEQFF.